Listed here are 24 T cell receptor beta chains from one sample, sequenced in a study of blood T cell repertoires in COVID-19. The assay was immunoSEQ multiplex PCR, and TCRdb's table has in-frame clones only and misses some. The sample includes roughly 180,000 clones, about three quarters seen only once; the top ten take 8.6%. Specimen: peripheral blood. All receptors come from a woman between 45 and 65 years old with active or convalescent COVID-19.

This chain links TRBV6-5 with TRBJ1-1; D possibly corresponds to TRBD1 (5 bases). Germline-derived CDR1 and CDR2 are MNHEY and SVGAGI. The CDR3 is 13 residues long. The V end was cut by 7 bases, the J end by 4 bases, with 13 bases between. The CDR3 bases are TGTGCCAGCACCCTATCGGGGGGCACTGAAGCTTTCTTT. Translating gives CASTLSGGTEAFF.

This rearrangement joins TRBV5-4 to TRBJ2-3, with 7 bases lining up with TRBD1. Trimming removed 1 base from V and 2 bases from J; junction bases left unmatched: 4. Germline V lookup: CDR1 SGHNT, CDR2 YYREEE (reference sequence). There are 15 residues in the CDR3. The CDR3: CASSLQGQITDTQYF. In DNA, the CDR3 is TGTGCCAGCAGCTTGCAGGGACAGATCACAGATACGCAGTATTTT.

The chain uses TRBV19 and TRBJ2-1, with D maybe TRBD2 (6 bases). Germline V gene lookup returns CDR1 LNHDA and CDR2 SQIVND (reference sequence). The V and J ends lost 4 bases and 5 bases respectively, with 15 bases between them. This CDR3 spans 15 amino acids. The CDR3 here is CASSKMSSAHNEQFF. The CDR3, as DNA: TGTGCCAGTAGTAAGATGTCTAGCGCACACAATGAGCAGTTCTTC.

V gene TRBV7-2 combines with J gene TRBJ2-3; 10 positions match TRBD2. This CDR3 has 17 amino acids. V lost 1 base and J lost 6; bases outside the gene matches: 10. CDR1 SGHTA and CDR2 FQGNSA come from the germline V gene. This CDR3 is CASSLDQSGGGLDTQYF. The CDR3 DNA reads TGTGCCAGCAGCTTAGATCAGAGCGGGGGGGGCCTCGATACGCAGTATTTT.

The V call is TRBV9, the J call TRBJ2-7, with 8 bases identical to TRBD2. J lost 7 bases, V lost 0 bases, and 9 bases had no gene match. This CDR3 spans 15 amino acids. Germline V gene lookup returns CDR1 SGDLS and CDR2 YYNGEE. The CDR3 spells CASSVGTSSREEQYF. The CDR3 bases are TGTGCCAGCAGCGTAGGGACTAGCAGCCGGGAGGAGCAGTACTTC.

Notes on this clone: A read error may produce the germline difference seen at one junction end. The rearrangement joins TRBV2 to TRBJ1-4; 7 nucleotides align to TRBD1. Germline V gene sequence: CDR1 SNHLY, CDR2 FYNNEI. The CDR3 is made up of 16 amino acids. CDR3 residues: CASREDRVATNEKLFF. The CDR3 nucleotides read TGTGCCAGCAGAGAAGACAGGGTGGCAACTAATGAAAAACTGTTTTTT.

As DNA, the CDR3 is TGTGCCAGCAGTTCCCCCCATGGACCGGGACAGTCGTTATCTGGGGCCAACGTCCTGACTTTC. Translated: CASSSPHGPGQSLSGANVLTF. The rearrangement links TRBV27 to TRBJ2-6; 7 nucleotides match TRBD1. CDR1 and CDR2 (germline): MNHEY, SMNVEV (reference sequence). V was pared by 4 bases and J by 1 base, with 19 bases of the junction left unmatched. This CDR3 spans 21 amino acids.

The rearrangement links TRBV4-3 to TRBJ1-3; 8 nucleotides line up with TRBD1. Germline loops: CDR1 LGHNA, CDR2 YSLEER. With 2 bases clipped from V and 4 bases from J, the junction kept 4 bases outside the gene matches. The CDR3 runs 15 residues. CDR3 DNA sequence: TGCGCCAGCAGCCAAACAGGGGGACGAGGAAACACCATATATTTT. The encoded protein is CASSQTGGRGNTIYF.

This chain uses TRBV28 with TRBJ2-5; tentatively, D is TRBD1 (6 bases). CDR1 MDHEN and CDR2 SYDVKM come from the germline V gene. This CDR3 spans 14 amino acids. V gave up 6 bases and J gave up 4 bases, with 15 bases separating them. The CDR3 protein is CASRGAGVGETQYF. Here the CDR3 DNA reads TGTGCCAGCAGAGGAGCAGGGGTTGGAGAGACCCAGTACTTC. Together with reference TRBV28 and TRBJ2-5, the CDR3 gives the full variable domain: DVKVTQSSRYLVKRTGEKVFLECVQDMDHENMFWYRQDPGLGLRLIYFSYDVKMKEKGDIPEGYSVSREKKERFSLILESASTNQTSMYLCASRGAGVGETQYFGPGTRLLVL.

This rearrangement joins TRBV10-2 to TRBJ1-1, with D maybe TRBD1 (5 bases). V was cut by 6 bases and J by 4 bases, with 12 bases left in between. CDR1 is WSHSY, CDR2 SAAADI, per germline. This CDR3 comprises 13 residues. The CDR3 coding sequence is TGCGCCAGCAGGGGCCCGGGGGGCACTGAAGCTTTCTTT. Protein product: CASRGPGGTEAFF.

The chain recombines TRBV13 with TRBJ2-7; 7 bases align to TRBD1. The germline V gene has CDR1 PRHDT and CDR2 FYEKMQ (reference sequence). After removal of 5 bases from V and 3 bases from J, the junction contained 4 bases not matched to a gene. The CDR3 loop spans 13 amino acids. CDR3 residues: CASSRDRIYEQYF. DNA for the CDR3: TGTGCCAGCAGCCGGGACAGAATCTACGAGCAGTACTTC.

V and J are TRBV5-1 and TRBJ2-1; 10 bases match TRBD1. This CDR3 region has 16 residues. Trimming cost V 4 bases and J 8 bases; bases outside gene matches: 12. CDR1 is SGHRS and CDR2 is YFSETQ in the germline V gene. CDR3 sequence: CASSLVTGGGGDEQFF. The CDR3 region has the DNA TGCGCCAGCAGCCTCGTGACAGGGGGCGGCGGCGATGAGCAGTTCTTC.

This chain links TRBV13 with TRBJ2-5; perhaps TRBD2 as D (6 bases). Trimming cost V 4 bases and J 3 bases, with 18 bases left between them. The germline V gene has CDR1 PRHDT and CDR2 FYEKMQ (reference sequence). The CDR3 consists of 16 residues. CDR3 nucleotides: TGTGCCAGCAGCTGGAAGCTTCGGGGGACGAAAGAGACCCAGTACTTC. It codes for CASSWKLRGTKETQYF.

This clone was detected many times. The V gene is TRBV2, the J gene TRBJ1-1, with D unclear. The CDR3 extends over 12 amino acids. Germline-derived CDR1 and CDR2 are SNHLY and FYNNEI. V dropped 4 bases and J dropped 6 bases, with 9 bases sitting between them. The CDR3 loop reads CASSVPGAEAFF. CDR3 nucleotide sequence: TGTGCCAGCAGTGTCCCCGGGGCTGAAGCTTTCTTT.

This chain connects TRBV19 to TRBJ1-4; tentative D call: TRBD1 (6 bases). The CDR3 spans 17 residues. V was trimmed by 3 bases and J by 2 bases, leaving 16 bases between them. Germline V gene data show CDR1 as LNHDA and CDR2 as SQIVND (reference sequence). The CDR3 loop is CASSIGGAKMTNEKLFF. In DNA, the CDR3 is TGTGCCAGTAGTATCGGGGGGGCGAAGATGACTAATGAAAAACTGTTTTTT.

This chain links TRBV7-2 with TRBJ1-5; 12 nucleotides match TRBD1. V gave up 3 bases and J gave up 9 bases; unmatched junction bases: 3. The CDR3 sequence is 14 residues long. The germline V gene encodes CDR1 SGHTA and CDR2 FQGNSA. Here the CDR3 reads CASSLGQGALPQHF. The CDR3 DNA reads as TGTGCCAGCAGCTTGGGACAGGGGGCCCTGCCCCAGCATTTT.

The chain carries TRBV30 and TRBJ1-4; D perhaps matches TRBD1 (5 bases). With 4 bases removed from V and 8 bases from J, the gap between germline ends came to 17 bases. Germline lookup yields CDR1 GTSNPN and CDR2 SVGIG (reference sequence). There are 14 residues in the CDR3. The CDR3 reads CAWKGTITGEKLFF. For the CDR3, the DNA is TGTGCCTGGAAGGGAACGATAACAGGCGAAAAACTGTTTTTT. Complete variable domain (other parts from reference TRBV30 and TRBJ1-4): SQTIHQWPATLVQPVGSPLSLECTVEGTSNPNLYWYRQAAGRGLQLLFYSVGIGQISSEVPQNLSASRPQDRQFILSSKKLLLSDSGFYLCAWKGTITGEKLFFGSGTQLSVL.

The rearrangement links TRBV28 to TRBJ2-1; 8 bases map to TRBD2. Germline V gene data show CDR1 as MDHEN and CDR2 as SYDVKM. The CDR3 length is 17 residues. J was trimmed by 9 bases and V by 6 bases; bases with no gene match: 19. The chain's CDR3 is CASSHSRGTSGQGEQFF. CDR3 nucleotides: TGTGCCAGCAGCCATTCTAGGGGAACTAGCGGCCAAGGTGAGCAGTTCTTC.

This CDR3 reads CASSLDRHIQYF. The CDR3 coding sequence is TGTGCCAGCAGCTTGGACAGACACATTCAGTACTTC. The rearrangement joins TRBV5-8 to TRBJ2-4; D is ambiguous. CDR3 size: 12 residues. CDR1 and CDR2 from the germline V gene are SGHTS and YDEGEE. The V end was cut by 0 bases, the J end by 8 bases, with 6 bases between.

This clone came up a few times. The chain recombines TRBV5-6 with TRBJ2-5, with D perhaps TRBD2 (5 bases). Germline V gives CDR1 SGHDT, CDR2 YYEEEE. The germline V and J ends were trimmed by 3 bases and 5 bases, with 23 bases remaining between them. This CDR3 is 17 amino acids long. The CDR3 spells CASSSSFRDPVVETQYF. The CDR3 nucleotides are TGTGCCAGCAGCTCCTCCTTCCGGGATCCCGTCGTGGAGACCCAGTACTTC.

This chain connects TRBV4-3 to TRBJ2-7; TRBD2 matches 8 bases. The CDR3 spans 14 residues. V lost 5 bases, J lost 3 bases, and 6 bases stayed unmatched. The germline gives CDR1 LGHNA, CDR2 YSLEER. Here the CDR3 DNA reads TGCGCCAGCAGCGTCCGACTAGCGAGCTACGAGCAGTACTTC. Amino acid sequence: CASSVRLASYEQYF.

The chain carries TRBV7-8 and TRBJ2-5; D is uncertain. The V end lost 5 bases, the J end lost 5 bases, and 12 bases lay between the germline ends. This CDR3 contains 13 residues. Germline V lookup: CDR1 SGHVS, CDR2 FQNEAQ. The CDR3 bases are TGTGCCAGCAGCCCCGGCCCCGGGGAGACCCAGTACTTC. It is translated as CASSPGPGETQYF. Drawing the rest from reference TRBV7-8 and TRBJ2-5, the complete variable domain is GAGVSQSPRYKVAKRGQDVALRCDPISGHVSLFWYQQALGQGPEFLTYFQNEAQLDKSGLPSDRFFAERPEGSVSTLKIQRTQQEDSAVYLCASSPGPGETQYFGPGTRLLVL.

V is TRBV6-9 and J is TRBJ2-5; perhaps TRBD2 as D (5 bases). The CDR3 has 14 amino acids. The V gene lost 5 bases and the J gene lost 2 bases, with 12 bases spanning the gap. Germline CDR1 and CDR2: MNHGY and SVAAGI. The CDR3 spells CASSVPRGQETQYF. CDR3 in DNA: TGTGCCAGCAGTGTCCCCCGAGGGCAAGAGACCCAGTACTTC.

The CDR3 protein is CASVRDRNSPLHF. For the CDR3, the DNA is TGTGCCAGCGTTCGGGACAGAAATTCACCCCTCCACTTT. V is TRBV2 and J is TRBJ1-6; 7 bases map to TRBD1. Germline CDR1 SNHLY, CDR2 FYNNEI. After removal of 8 bases from V and 7 bases from J, the junction contained 5 bases not matched to a gene. CDR3 length: 13 residues.